The 21 T cell receptor beta chains below come from one sample, sequenced in a study of cytomegalovirus exposure and HLA in healthy donors. Clones were sequenced by immunoSEQ multiplex PCR, and TCRdb holds only the in-frame ones, with some missing. The data contain 130,000 to 150,000 clones, about 90% of them singletons. The sequenced sample consisted of PBMCs. These receptors were collected from a young man in good health and CMV-seronegative.

The chain combines TRBV6-5 with TRBJ2-1; D is possibly TRBD2 (5 bases). The V and J ends lost 4 bases and 9 bases respectively, with 16 bases between them. The CDR3 runs 14 residues. The germline CDR1 and CDR2 sequences are MNHEY and SVGAGI. CDR3 bases: TGTGCCAGCAGTTTGTTGGAGACTAAGACTGAGCAGTTCTTC. This translates into CASSLLETKTEQFF.

This clone has a single count. The CDR3: CASSMTGGDNQPQHF. The CDR3 DNA reads TGTGCCAGCAGCATGACAGGGGGGGACAATCAGCCCCAGCATTTT. J is TRBJ1-5 and V is TRBV7-2, with 9 bases matching TRBD1. The CDR3 totals 15 residues. V was clipped by 5 bases and J by 3 bases; unmatched bases: 5. Germline values: CDR1 SGHTA, CDR2 FQGNSA.

The rearrangement uses TRBV28 and TRBJ2-7; no firm D call. CDR1 is MDHEN, CDR2 SYDVKM, per germline. The CDR3 contains 15 residues. Trimming took 0 bases from V and 2 from J, leaving 11 bases between them. The CDR3 protein is CASSLWAAFPYEQYF. In nucleotides, the CDR3 is TGTGCCAGCAGTTTATGGGCGGCCTTCCCCTACGAGCAGTACTTC.

This chain uses TRBV9 with TRBJ2-3, with D possibly being TRBD2 (6 bases). Looked up from germline, CDR1 is SGDLS and CDR2 is YYNGEE. This CDR3 is built from 15 residues. Trimming took 3 bases from V and 6 from J, leaving 17 bases between them. CDR3 sequence (DNA): TGTGCCAGCAGCGGCCAGGCGGGGCTTAGGGATACGCAGTATTTT. The encoded protein is CASSGQAGLRDTQYF. Supplemented by reference TRBV9 and TRBJ2-3, the full variable domain reads DSGVTQTPKHLITATGQRVTLRCSPRSGDLSVYWYQQSLDQGLQFLIQYYNGEERAKGNILERFSAQQFPDLHSELNLSSLELGDSALYFCASSGQAGLRDTQYFGPGTRLTVL.

This rearrangement joins TRBV5-1 to TRBJ1-4, with 7 bases lining up with TRBD1. Per the germline V gene, CDR1 is SGHRS and CDR2 is YFSETQ. With V trimmed by 0 bases and J by 3 bases, 2 bases remained unmatched. This CDR3 contains 15 residues. CDR3 loop: CASSLGDSPNEKLFF. For the CDR3, the DNA is TGCGCCAGCAGCTTGGGGGACAGCCCTAATGAAAAACTGTTTTTT.

The sample holds one count of this clone. The chain links TRBV27 to TRBJ2-7, with D tentatively TRBD1 (5 bases). V lost 2 bases and J 4 bases, leaving 9 bases between the germline ends. From germline, CDR1 is MNHEY and CDR2 SMNVEV (reference sequence). This CDR3 has 13 residues. This chain's CDR3 is CASSLRQTYEQYF. Here the CDR3 DNA reads TGTGCCAGCAGTTTAAGACAGACGTACGAGCAGTACTTC.

In regard to this clone: This specimen includes other DNA sequences encoding the same CDR3. The V and J genes are TRBV10-3 and TRBJ2-1; perhaps TRBD1 as D (6 bases). Trimming cost V 2 bases and J 3 bases, with 11 bases left between them. The germline V gene has CDR1 ENHRY and CDR2 SYGVKD. This CDR3 spans 15 amino acids. The CDR3 DNA reads as TGTGCCATCAGTGAGGGTGGGGGCAGCTACAATGAGCAGTTCTTC. Translating it yields CAISEGGGSYNEQFF.

The rearrangement links TRBV5-1 to TRBJ2-1; D is ambiguous. Trimming removed 1 base from V and 6 bases from J, with 5 bases in between. The length of the CDR3 is 12 residues. Germline V lookup: CDR1 SGHRS, CDR2 YFSETQ. CDR3 in amino acids: CASSLNSNEQFF. Here the CDR3 DNA reads TGCGCCAGCAGCTTGAACAGCAATGAGCAGTTCTTC.

This clone occurred once. The chain links TRBV19 to TRBJ1-4, with D possibly being TRBD1 (6 bases). This CDR3 spans 16 amino acids. Per germline, CDR1 LNHDA and CDR2 SQIVND (reference sequence). V lost 6 bases to trimming and J lost 2 bases, with 16 bases between them. CDR3 coding DNA: TGTGCCAGTAGACCGACAGGATCTTGGACTAATGAAAAACTGTTTTTT. Residues: CASRPTGSWTNEKLFF.

This chain links TRBV19 with TRBJ2-5; 8 nucleotides match TRBD2. This CDR3 contains 16 residues. The V gene end was trimmed by 5 bases and the J gene end by 3 bases; junction bases not matched to a gene: 11. Germline CDR1 and CDR2: LNHDA and SQIVND (reference sequence). CDR3 bases: TGTGCCAGTAGTGGGTTGGGACTAGGTATTAAAGAGACCCAGTACTTC. Translation gives CASSGLGLGIKETQYF. Full variable domain (rest looked up from reference TRBV19 and TRBJ2-5): DGGITQSPKYLFRKEGQNVTLSCEQNLNHDAMYWYRQDPGQGLRLIYYSQIVNDFQKGDIAEGYSVSREKKESFPLTVTSAQKNPTAFYLCASSGLGLGIKETQYFGPGTRLLVL.

This rearrangement joins TRBV5-1 to TRBJ2-3; 15 bases align to TRBD2. The germline V gene encodes CDR1 SGHRS and CDR2 YFSETQ. The CDR3 runs to 16 residues. V shed 4 bases, J shed 2 bases, and the junction held 2 bases outside the gene matches. The CDR3 DNA sequence: TGCGCCAGCAGCGGGACTAGCGGGGGGACCACAGATACGCAGTATTTT. Translation: CASSGTSGGTTDTQYF. The variable domain in full, with the rest retrieved from reference TRBV5-1 and TRBJ2-3, is KAGVTQTPRYLIKTRGQQVTLSCSPISGHRSVSWYQQTPGQGLQFLFEYFSETQRNKGNFPGRFSGRQFSNSRSEMNVSTLELGDSALYLCASSGTSGGTTDTQYFGPGTRLTVL.

V is TRBV7-2 and J is TRBJ2-7; 10 bases agree with TRBD1. Germline V gives CDR1 SGHTA, CDR2 FQGNSA. Unmatched junction bases numbered 7, after V lost 1 base and J lost 4 bases. CDR3 length: 16 residues. In nucleotides, the CDR3 is TGTGCCAGCAGCTTAGGCAGACAGGGGGCGGGATACGAGCAGTACTTC. Translating it yields CASSLGRQGAGYEQYF.

This clone was detected a few times. V gene TRBV5-1 combines with J gene TRBJ1-6; 7 nucleotides align to TRBD1. This CDR3 is 14 amino acids long. The junction had 4 bases not matched to a gene; V was cut back by 2 bases and J by 8 bases. Germline V gene lookup returns CDR1 SGHRS and CDR2 YFSETQ. CDR3 sequence reads: CASSFDREDSPLHF. For the CDR3, the DNA is TGCGCCAGCAGCTTTGACAGGGAGGATTCACCCCTCCACTTT.

The genes are TRBV2 and TRBJ1-1; D is perhaps TRBD1 (5 bases). V was shortened by 2 bases and J by 2 bases, with 9 bases between the two germline ends. CDR3 length equals 14 residues. Germline CDR1 is SNHLY and CDR2 is FYNNEI. CDR3 sequence (DNA): TGTGCCAGCAGTGAAAGGGGAGGTAACACTGAAGCTTTCTTT. As protein: CASSERGGNTEAFF.

This chain uses TRBV7-9 with TRBJ1-5, with 10 bases lining up with TRBD1. The CDR3 has 15 amino acids. The germline V gene has CDR1 SEHNR and CDR2 FQNEAQ (reference sequence). V lost 1 base and J lost 6; bases outside the gene matches: 3. CDR3: CASSLGTGGFQPQHF. DNA for the CDR3: TGTGCCAGCAGCTTAGGGACAGGGGGGTTTCAGCCCCAGCATTTT.

In this sample, this clone turned up once. V is TRBV9 and J is TRBJ2-7; the D gene is possibly TRBD2 (5 bases). V shed 0 bases and J shed 2 bases, with 12 bases lying between them. The CDR3 covers 15 residues. Germline CDR1 SGDLS, CDR2 YYNGEE. The CDR3 DNA follows: TGTGCCAGCAGCGTAGGAGAGGGCAGTCCCTACGAGCAGTACTTC. This gives the protein CASSVGEGSPYEQYF.

The chain carries TRBV6-5 and TRBJ2-7; TRBD1 agrees at 10 bases. V lost 6 bases, J lost 2 bases, and 7 bases stayed unmatched. Germline V gives CDR1 MNHEY, CDR2 SVGAGI. The CDR3 length is 15 residues. CDR3 residues: CASSRDRGSPYEQYF. The CDR3, as DNA: TGTGCCAGCAGCCGGGACAGGGGTTCCCCCTACGAGCAGTACTTC.

This clone was observed a handful of times. The rearrangement links TRBV2 to TRBJ1-6; D unresolved. CDR3 size: 13 residues. The germline V and J ends were trimmed by 6 bases and 7 bases, with 10 bases remaining between them. Germline V CDR1 and CDR2: SNHLY, FYNNEI. The CDR3 nucleotides are TGTGCCAGCAGGGGGAGCTTGAATTCACCCCTCCACTTT. Amino acid sequence: CASRGSLNSPLHF. Looking up the rest from reference TRBV2 and TRBJ1-6 gives the full variable domain: EPEVTQTPSHQVTQMGQEVILRCVPISNHLYFYWYRQILGQKVEFLVSFYNNEISEKSEIFDDQFSVERPDGSNFTLKIRSTKLEDSAMYFCASRGSLNSPLHFGNGTRLTVT.

The rearrangement uses TRBV10-3 and TRBJ1-5, with a weak D call TRBD1 (6 bases). The germline V gene has CDR1 ENHRY and CDR2 SYGVKD. CDR3 length: 15 amino acids. The V end lost 10 bases, the J end lost 7 bases, and 23 bases lay between the germline ends. The CDR3 sequence is CATYPEWGLNQPQHF. In nucleotides, the CDR3 is TGTGCCACCTACCCCGAATGGGGGCTAAACCAGCCCCAGCATTTT.

The rearrangement links TRBV5-1 to TRBJ2-1; D call uncertain. There are 13 residues in the CDR3. Germline CDR1 SGHRS, CDR2 YFSETQ. V dropped 5 bases and J dropped 1 base, with 7 bases sitting between them. The DNA of the CDR3 is TGCGCCAGCAGTGACACTTCCTACAATGAGCAGTTCTTC. It yields the protein CASSDTSYNEQFF.

J is TRBJ1-4 and V is TRBV5-6, with D perhaps matching TRBD1 (6 bases). V gave up 4 bases and J gave up 4 bases, with 26 bases separating them. The CDR3 is 19 amino acids. CDR1 SGHDT and CDR2 YYEEEE come from the germline V gene. The DNA of the CDR3 is TGTGCCAGCAGCAACCTAAATCCCGGACAGAGAACTTTTAATGAAAAACTGTTTTTT. This sequence encodes CASSNLNPGQRTFNEKLFF. Together with reference TRBV5-6 and TRBJ1-4, the CDR3 gives the full variable domain: DAGVTQSPTHLIKTRGQQVTLRCSPKSGHDTVSWYQQALGQGPQFIFQYYEEEERQRGNFPDRFSGHQFPNYSSELNVNALLLGDSALYLCASSNLNPGQRTFNEKLFFGSGTQLSVL.